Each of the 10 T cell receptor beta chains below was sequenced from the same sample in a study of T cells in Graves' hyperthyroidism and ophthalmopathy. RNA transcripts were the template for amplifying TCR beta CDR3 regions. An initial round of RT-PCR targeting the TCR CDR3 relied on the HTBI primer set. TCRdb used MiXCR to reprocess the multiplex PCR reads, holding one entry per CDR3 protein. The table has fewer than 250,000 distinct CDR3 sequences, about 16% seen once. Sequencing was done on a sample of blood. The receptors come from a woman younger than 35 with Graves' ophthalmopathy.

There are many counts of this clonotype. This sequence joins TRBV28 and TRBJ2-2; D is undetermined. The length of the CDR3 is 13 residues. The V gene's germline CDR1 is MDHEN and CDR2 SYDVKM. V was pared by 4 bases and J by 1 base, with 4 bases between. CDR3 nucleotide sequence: TGTGCCAGCAGTTATAGGAACACCGGGGAGCTGTTTTTT. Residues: CASSYRNTGELFF.

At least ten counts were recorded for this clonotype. The CDR3 DNA sequence: TGTGCCAGCAGCGTAGGGTCAGGGGTGGACACTGAAGCTTTCTTT. Translating it yields CASSVGSGVDTEAFF. The V gene is TRBV9, the J gene TRBJ1-1, with a tentative D call TRBD1 (6 bases). The CDR3 has 15 amino acids. Deletions cut 0 bases from V and 3 bases from J, with 12 bases between. Germline CDR1 reads SGDLS; CDR2 reads YYNGEE.

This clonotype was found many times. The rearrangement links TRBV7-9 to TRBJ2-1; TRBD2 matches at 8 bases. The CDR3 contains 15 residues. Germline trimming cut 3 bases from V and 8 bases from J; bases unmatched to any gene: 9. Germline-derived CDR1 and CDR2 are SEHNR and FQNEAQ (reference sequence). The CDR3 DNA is TGTGCCAGCAGCTTTGGGCTAGCGGGTCTCTATGAGCAGTTCTTC. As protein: CASSFGLAGLYEQFF.

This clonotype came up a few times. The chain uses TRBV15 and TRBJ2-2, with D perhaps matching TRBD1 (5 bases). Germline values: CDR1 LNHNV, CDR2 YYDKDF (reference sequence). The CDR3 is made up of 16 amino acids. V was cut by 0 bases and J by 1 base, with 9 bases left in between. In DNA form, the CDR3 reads TGTGCCACCAGCAGAGATCTAGGGGTGAACACCGGGGAGCTGTTTTTT. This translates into CATSRDLGVNTGELFF. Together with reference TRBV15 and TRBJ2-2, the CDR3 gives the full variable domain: DAMVIQNPRYQVTQFGKPVTLSCSQTLNHNVMYWYQQKSSQAPKLLFHYYDKDFNNEADTPDNFQSRRPNTSFCFLDIRSPGLGDTAMYLCATSRDLGVNTGELFFGEGSRLTVL.

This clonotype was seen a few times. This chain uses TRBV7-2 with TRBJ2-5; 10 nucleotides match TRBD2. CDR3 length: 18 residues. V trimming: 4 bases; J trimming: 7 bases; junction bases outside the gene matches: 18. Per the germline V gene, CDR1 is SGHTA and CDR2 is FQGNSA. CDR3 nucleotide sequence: TGTGCCAGCAGCTCCCCCAACCATCTAGCGGGAGACGGAGGGACCCAGTACTTC. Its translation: CASSSPNHLAGDGGTQYF.

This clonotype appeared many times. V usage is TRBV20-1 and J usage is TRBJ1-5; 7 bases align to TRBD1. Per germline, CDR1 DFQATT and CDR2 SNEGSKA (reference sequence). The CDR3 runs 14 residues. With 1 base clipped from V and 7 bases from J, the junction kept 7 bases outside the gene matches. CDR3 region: CSARAGQFGQPQHF. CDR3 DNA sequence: TGCAGTGCTAGAGCGGGACAGTTCGGCCAGCCCCAGCATTTT.

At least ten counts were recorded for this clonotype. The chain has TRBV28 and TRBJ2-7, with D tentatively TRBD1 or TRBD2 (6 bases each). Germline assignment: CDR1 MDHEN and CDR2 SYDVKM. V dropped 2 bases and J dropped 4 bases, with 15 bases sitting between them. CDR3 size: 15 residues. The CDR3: CASSLIGGRGYEQYF. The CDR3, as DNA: TGTGCCAGCAGTTTAATTGGGGGGCGCGGTTACGAGCAGTACTTC.

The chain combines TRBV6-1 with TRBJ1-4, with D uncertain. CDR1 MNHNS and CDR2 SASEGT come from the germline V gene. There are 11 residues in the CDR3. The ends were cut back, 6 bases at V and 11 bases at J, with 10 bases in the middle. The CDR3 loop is CASRTDRKLFF. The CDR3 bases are TGTGCCAGCAGGACGGACCGGAAACTGTTTTTT.

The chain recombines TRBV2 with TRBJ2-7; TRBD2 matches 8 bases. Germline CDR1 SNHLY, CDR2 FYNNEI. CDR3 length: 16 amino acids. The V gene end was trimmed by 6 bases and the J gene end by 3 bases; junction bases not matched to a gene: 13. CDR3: CASRPSGQSPLYEQYF. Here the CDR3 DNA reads TGTGCCAGCAGGCCTAGCGGGCAGAGTCCCCTCTACGAGCAGTACTTC.

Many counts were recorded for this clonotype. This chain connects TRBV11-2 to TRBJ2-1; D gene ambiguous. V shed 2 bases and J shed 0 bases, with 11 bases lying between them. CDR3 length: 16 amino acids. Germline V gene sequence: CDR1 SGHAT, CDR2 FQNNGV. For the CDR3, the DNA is TGTGCCAGCAGCTTAACTCGGCTCAGCTCCTACAATGAGCAGTTCTTC. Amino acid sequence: CASSLTRLSSYNEQFF. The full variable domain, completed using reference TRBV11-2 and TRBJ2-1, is EAGVAQSPRYKIIEKRQSVAFWCNPISGHATLYWYQQILGQGPKLLIQFQNNGVVDDSQLPKDRFSAERLKGVDSTLKIQPAKLEDSAVYLCASSLTRLSSYNEQFFGPGTRLTVL.